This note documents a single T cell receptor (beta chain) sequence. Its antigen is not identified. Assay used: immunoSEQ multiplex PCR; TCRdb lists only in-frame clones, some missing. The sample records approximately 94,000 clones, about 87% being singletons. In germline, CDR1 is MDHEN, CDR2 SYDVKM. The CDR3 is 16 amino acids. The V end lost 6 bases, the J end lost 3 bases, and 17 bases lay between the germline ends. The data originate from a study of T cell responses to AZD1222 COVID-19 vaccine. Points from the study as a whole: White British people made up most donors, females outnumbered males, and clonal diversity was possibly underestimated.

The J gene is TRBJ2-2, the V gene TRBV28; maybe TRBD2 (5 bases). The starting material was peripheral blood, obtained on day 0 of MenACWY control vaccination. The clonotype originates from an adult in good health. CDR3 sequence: CASSPHGRADTGELFF. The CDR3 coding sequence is TGTGCCAGCAGCCCTCACGGGCGAGCGGACACCGGGGAGCTGTTTTTT.